Listed here are 21 T cell receptor beta chains from one sample, sequenced in a study of blood T cells in healthy people across ages. Sample-barcoded 5' priming and a J-beta primer mix drove a second PCR of roughly 6 to 12 cycles. One entry per CDR3 protein, called by TCRdb with MiXCR from the 5' RACE reads. The table lists about 570,000 distinct CDR3 sequences, 27% of them singletons. The sequenced sample consisted of blood. Source of these receptors: a woman in her 70s in good health.

The J gene is TRBJ2-2, the V gene TRBV24-1; no reliable D call. The CDR3 covers 16 residues. The V and J ends lost 6 bases and 0 bases respectively, with 13 bases between them. The V gene's germline CDR1 is KGHDR and CDR2 SFDVKD. CDR3 DNA sequence: TGTGCCACCAGTAAAACGGCAACAGCGAACACCGGGGAGCTGTTTTTT. Translation gives CATSKTATANTGELFF.

This clonotype was detected a few times. This chain links TRBV15 with TRBJ1-1; D is undetermined. This CDR3 has 13 residues. Germline V lookup: CDR1 LNHNV, CDR2 YYDKDF (reference sequence). V gave up 1 base and J gave up 8 bases, with 11 bases separating them. CDR3 DNA: TGTGCCACCAGCAGAGCTACGCTAGGCGAAGCTTTCTTT. Amino acid sequence: CATSRATLGEAFF.

The chain has TRBV6-2 or TRBV6-3 and TRBJ2-1; TRBD2 matches 8 bases. Germline CDR1 and CDR2: MNHEY and SVGEGT. This CDR3 contains 15 residues. With 4 bases clipped from V and 1 base from J, the junction kept 3 bases outside the gene matches. This CDR3 is CASSSGLASYNEQFF. Here the CDR3 DNA reads TGTGCCAGCAGTTCAGGACTAGCTTCCTACAATGAGCAGTTCTTC.

The CDR3 loop is CASIIAGGPTDTQYF. In DNA, the CDR3 is TGTGCCAGCATTATAGCGGGGGGCCCCACAGATACGCAGTATTTT. The genes are TRBV12-3 or TRBV12-4 and TRBJ2-3; 10 bases match TRBD2. With 7 bases clipped from V and 2 bases from J, the junction kept 6 bases outside the gene matches. The CDR3 sequence is 15 residues long.

This rearrangement joins TRBV11-3 to TRBJ2-3; 9 bases are shared with TRBD1. With V trimmed by 5 bases and J by 6 bases, 9 bases remained unmatched. Germline V gene sequence: CDR1 SGHNT, CDR2 YENEEA. CDR3 length equals 15 residues. CDR3 in DNA: TGTGCCAGCAGCGTGCCGGGACAGGGTGCGGATACGCAGTATTTT. It codes for CASSVPGQGADTQYF.

The CDR3 region has the DNA TGTGCCAGCAGCTACCAGTGGGGACGTCAAGAGACCCAGTACTTC. Its translation is CASSYQWGRQETQYF. The rearrangement uses TRBV7-2 and TRBJ2-5; the D gene could be TRBD1 or TRBD2 (5 bases each). Germline assignment: CDR1 SGHTA and CDR2 FQGNSA. CDR3 length equals 15 residues. V was clipped by 4 bases and J by 2 bases, with 14 bases between them.

This clonotype has more than one count but fewer than ten. The V call is TRBV7-2, the J call TRBJ2-5; no clear D. Germline V gives CDR1 SGHTA, CDR2 FQGNSA. The CDR3 consists of 14 residues. The ends were cut back, 4 bases at V and 4 bases at J, with 13 bases in the middle. The CDR3 DNA follows: TGTGCCAGCAGCTCCTTTTCGGGTCGAGAGACCCAGTACTTC. Translation: CASSSFSGRETQYF.

This clonotype occurred a few times. The chain carries TRBV18 and TRBJ2-5; the D call may be TRBD1 or TRBD2 (7 bases each). The last part of the DNA fits TRBJ2-1 better; the J call may be wrong. Per germline, CDR1 KGHSH and CDR2 LQKENI. The CDR3 runs 14 residues. The CDR3 spells CASSPSRGGNEQFF. Written as DNA, the CDR3 is TGTGCCAGCTCACCAAGCAGGGGGGGGAATGAGCAGTTCTTC.

J is TRBJ2-5 and V is TRBV7-3; D is undetermined. Gene TRBJ2-1 matches the end of the DNA better, so the J call may be wrong. Germline V gene data show CDR1 as SGHTA and CDR2 as FQGTGA. The CDR3 loop spans 13 amino acids. The CDR3 here is CASSLTLGPEQFF. The CDR3 DNA is TGTGCCAGCAGCTTAACGTTAGGCCCTGAGCAGTTCTTC.

In this sample, this clonotype turned up a few times. CDR3 nucleotide sequence: TGTGCCAGCAGCGTAACCGGCAGCCCTAGCACAGATACGCAGTATTTT. It encodes CASSVTGSPSTDTQYF. The chain is built from TRBV9 and TRBJ2-3; D is unresolved. Trimming cost V 1 base and J 0 bases, with 12 bases left between them. Germline CDR1 reads SGDLS; CDR2 reads YYNGEE. The CDR3 is made up of 16 amino acids.

This chain connects TRBV15 to TRBJ2-1; 7 bases map to TRBD2. The CDR3 runs to 16 residues. CDR1 and CDR2 from the germline V gene are LNHNV and YYDKDF (reference sequence). Trimming cost V 2 bases and J 7 bases; bases outside gene matches: 11. The CDR3 region is CATSRFTSAPGNEQFF. The DNA of the CDR3 is TGTGCCACCAGCAGATTCACTAGCGCCCCGGGGAATGAGCAGTTCTTC.

This chain joins TRBV7-9 and TRBJ2-5; TRBD1 matches at 7 bases. CDR3 length: 16 residues. Germline V lookup: CDR1 SEHNR, CDR2 FQNEAQ (reference sequence). Unmatched junction bases numbered 21, after V lost 6 bases and J lost 11 bases. This chain's CDR3 is CASSPRPRQGVQEQYF. The CDR3, as DNA: TGTGCCAGCAGTCCGAGACCTAGACAGGGAGTGCAAGAGCAGTACTTC.

The gene calls are TRBV20-1 and TRBJ2-1; the D gene is possibly TRBD2 (5 bases). The V gene's germline CDR1 is DFQATT and CDR2 SNEGSKA (reference sequence). CDR3 length: 14 amino acids. Trimming took off 3 bases at V and 1 base at J, with 10 bases between the two ends. This CDR3 is CSASARVSYNEQFF. The CDR3 DNA reads TGCAGTGCTAGCGCGCGGGTTTCCTACAATGAGCAGTTCTTC.

This clonotype was detected only a few times. This chain uses TRBV5-5 with TRBJ2-1, with 12 bases matching TRBD1. The DNA matches TRBJ2-5 better at its end, which makes the J call doubtful. The CDR3 totals 16 residues. Per germline, CDR1 SGHKS and CDR2 YYEKEE (reference sequence). The CDR3 DNA is TGTGCCAGCAGCTCACCGGGACAGGGGGCAATAGAGACCCAGTACTTC. Protein sequence: CASSSPGQGAIETQYF.

V gene TRBV7-2 combines with J gene TRBJ2-5, with 10 bases identical to TRBD2. V lost 1 base, J lost 9 bases, and 5 bases stayed unmatched. The CDR3 has 14 residues. Per the germline V gene, CDR1 is SGHTA and CDR2 is FQGNSA. Written as DNA, the CDR3 is TGTGCCAGCAGCTTAGGAGCGGGGGGGGTCCCCCAGTACTTC. This encodes CASSLGAGGVPQYF.

This clonotype has just a few counts. CDR3 region: CASSAGLGSYEQYF. CDR3 coding DNA: TGTGCCAGTAGTGCTGGACTAGGGAGCTACGAGCAGTACTTC. V and J are TRBV19 and TRBJ2-5; TRBD2 matches at 7 bases. The assigned J gene may be wrong: the sequence end matches TRBJ2-7 better. Germline values: CDR1 LNHDA, CDR2 SQIVND (reference sequence). CDR3 length: 14 amino acids.

The chain has TRBV29-1 and TRBJ2-2; D is undetermined. The CDR3 covers 13 residues. Germline values: CDR1 SQVTM, CDR2 ANQGSEA. Trimming pared 6 bases from V and 4 bases from J, leaving 12 bases between. The DNA of the CDR3 is TGCAGCGTCCGGGTAATTGGCACCGGGGAGCTGTTTTTT. Encoded protein: CSVRVIGTGELFF.

The chain recombines TRBV7-3 with TRBJ2-3, with D possibly TRBD2 on 6 matching bases. Germline CDR1 reads SGHTA; CDR2 reads FQGTGA. The CDR3 is 16 residues long. Trimming took 5 bases from V and 5 from J, leaving 20 bases between them. Here the CDR3 DNA reads TGTGCCAGCAGCGCGGTCGGGGGATCGAATGGAGATACGCAGTATTTT. It encodes CASSAVGGSNGDTQYF.

This clonotype has a handful of counts. The rearrangement links TRBV7-2 to TRBJ1-1; 8 bases are a match to TRBD1. Trimming removed 3 bases from V and 1 base from J; junction bases left unmatched: 4. CDR1 and CDR2 from the germline V gene are SGHTA and FQGNSA. The CDR3 is 15 amino acids. For the CDR3, the DNA is TGTGCCAGCAGCTTGACAGGGGTGGGGAACACTGAAGCTTTCTTT. This codes for CASSLTGVGNTEAFF.

CDR3 region: CASSYSPPATEAFF. CDR3 nucleotide sequence: TGTGCCAGCAGTTACTCTCCCCCTGCCACTGAAGCTTTCTTT. This chain joins TRBV6-5 and TRBJ1-1; D is unresolved. The CDR3 is 14 residues long. Trimming cost V 0 bases and J 4 bases, with 9 bases left between them. CDR1 is MNHEY and CDR2 is SVGAGI in the germline V gene.

This clonotype was counted only a few times. The rearrangement joins TRBV5-1 to TRBJ2-4; 7 nucleotides align to TRBD1. The V and J ends lost 4 bases and 2 bases, in that order; junction bases with no gene match: 15. Germline V gene lookup returns CDR1 SGHRS and CDR2 YFSETQ. The CDR3 has 18 amino acids. As DNA, the CDR3 is TGCGCCAGCAGCCCGGACAGGCGGATGAGGGGCTCCAAAAACATTCAGTACTTC. It is translated as CASSPDRRMRGSKNIQYF.